These 7 T cell receptor beta chains came from one sample sequenced in a study of T cells in tuberculosis. The data were produced by immunoSEQ multiplex PCR, yet TCRdb's version contains in-frame clones alone and is incomplete. The data contain about 88,000 clones, roughly 91% of them seen just once; the ten biggest clones take up about 1.9%. Cells were sorted from thawed PBMC rested overnight and stained with GMM-loaded CD1B tetramer, viability dye and anti-CD3. C32 glucose monomycolate from Rhodococcus equi was loaded onto the CD1B tetramers. The specimen sequenced was CD1b-GMM tetramer-negative cells sorted from PBMCs. The receptors here all came from an adult woman with latent tuberculosis.

This clone was recorded only once. The chain combines TRBV7-9 with TRBJ2-5; possibly TRBD1 for D (5 bases). CDR1 and CDR2 (germline): SEHNR, FQNEAQ (reference sequence). This CDR3 has 14 amino acids. Trimming removed 3 bases from V and 5 bases from J, with 13 bases in between. The CDR3 spells CASSFDSWSETQYF. In DNA, the CDR3 is TGTGCCAGCAGCTTCGACAGTTGGTCGGAGACCCAGTACTTC.

V usage is TRBV27 and J usage is TRBJ2-1, with 9 bases lining up with TRBD2. Trimming took 5 bases from V and 1 from J; bases not matched to a gene: 12. The CDR3 contains 18 residues. From germline, CDR1 is MNHEY and CDR2 SMNVEV (reference sequence). The CDR3 loop is CASSPRRTSAVSYNEQFF. CDR3 DNA sequence: TGTGCCAGCAGTCCACGCCGGACTAGCGCCGTGTCCTACAATGAGCAGTTCTTC.

V usage is TRBV4-3 and J usage is TRBJ1-2, with 9 bases matching TRBD1. Trimming took 0 bases from V and 9 from J; bases not matched to a gene: 8. This CDR3 region has 15 residues. CDR1 LGHNA and CDR2 YSLEER come from the germline V gene. CDR3 sequence (DNA): TGCGCCAGCAGCCAAGATCCCGGACAGGGGAGTAGCTACACCTTC. As protein: CASSQDPGQGSSYTF.

V and J are TRBV7-9 and TRBJ2-2; perhaps TRBD1 as D (6 bases). Per the germline V gene, CDR1 is SEHNR and CDR2 is FQNEAQ (reference sequence). CDR3 length: 15 amino acids. Between the trimmed V and J ends, which lost 1 base and 6 bases, there was a span of 12 bases. In nucleotides, the CDR3 is TGTGCCAGCAGCTTAGGAGCAGGGGAAGCCGGGGAGCTGTTTTTT. Protein: CASSLGAGEAGELFF.

This rearrangement joins TRBV19 to TRBJ2-7; the match to TRBD1 covers 7 bases. The CDR3 is 14 amino acids. Trimming removed 6 bases from V and 3 bases from J; junction bases left unmatched: 8. Germline V gives CDR1 LNHDA, CDR2 SQIVND (reference sequence). DNA for the CDR3: TGTGCCAGTAGCGTGACAGGGACCGTCTACGAGCAGTACTTC. It is translated as CASSVTGTVYEQYF.

The chain couples TRBV29-1 to TRBJ1-2, with a tentative D call TRBD1 (6 bases). CDR3 length: 13 residues. V was pared by 3 bases and J by 0 bases, with 8 bases between. CDR1 is SQVTM and CDR2 is ANQGSEA in the germline V gene. The CDR3 here is CSVEGAANYGYTF. The CDR3, as DNA: TGCAGCGTTGAGGGGGCAGCTAACTATGGCTACACCTTC.

This chain connects TRBV7-2 to TRBJ2-5, with 8 bases lining up with TRBD2. CDR3 length: 15 amino acids. The germline V gene encodes CDR1 SGHTA and CDR2 FQGNSA. V shed 5 bases and J 5 bases; nucleotides not matched to a gene: 10. In DNA form, the CDR3 reads TGTGCCAGCAGCCCTTCGACGGGGGGGCAGGAGACCCAGTACTTC. It specifies CASSPSTGGQETQYF.